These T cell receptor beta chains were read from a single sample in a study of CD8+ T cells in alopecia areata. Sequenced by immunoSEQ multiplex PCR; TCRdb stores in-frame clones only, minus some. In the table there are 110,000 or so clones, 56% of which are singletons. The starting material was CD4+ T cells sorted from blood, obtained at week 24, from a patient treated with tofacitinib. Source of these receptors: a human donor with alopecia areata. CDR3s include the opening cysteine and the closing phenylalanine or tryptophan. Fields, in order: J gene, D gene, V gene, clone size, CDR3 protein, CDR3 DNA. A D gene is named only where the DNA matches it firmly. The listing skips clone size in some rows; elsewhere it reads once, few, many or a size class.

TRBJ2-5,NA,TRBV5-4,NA,CASSLSTRGETQYF,TGTGCCAGCAGCCTATCTACTAGAGGAGAGACCCAGTACTTC
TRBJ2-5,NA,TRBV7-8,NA,CASSLRESQETQYF,TGTGCCAGCAGCTTAAGGGAGAGTCAAGAGACCCAGTACTTC
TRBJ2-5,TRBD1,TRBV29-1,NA,CSALPSGTGIETQYF,TGCAGCGCCTTACCCTCCGGGACAGGGATAGAGACCCAGTACTTC
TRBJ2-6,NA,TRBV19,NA,CASTGANVLTF,TGTGCCAGTACGGGGGCCAACGTCCTGACTTTC
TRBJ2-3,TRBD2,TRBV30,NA,CAWSQAHSGGPTGTQYF,TGTGCCTGGAGTCAAGCCCACAGCGGGGGACCCACCGGTACGCAGTATTTT
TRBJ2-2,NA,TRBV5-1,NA,CASSFEGSAGELFF,TGCGCCAGCAGCTTCGAGGGATCCGCCGGGGAGCTGTTTTTT
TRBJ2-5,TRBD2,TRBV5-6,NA,CASSQKGLEETQYF,TGTGCCAGCAGCCAAAAGGGACTAGAAGAGACCCAGTACTTC
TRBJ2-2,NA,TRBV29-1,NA,CSVGAGVTGELFF,TGCAGCGTTGGCGCCGGGGTCACCGGGGAGCTGTTTTTT
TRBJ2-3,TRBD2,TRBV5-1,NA,CASSFSGATGDTQYF,TGCGCCAGCAGCTTCAGCGGGGCAACGGGGGATACGCAGTATTTT
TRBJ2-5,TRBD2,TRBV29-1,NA,CSVERSGGPARTQYF,TGCAGCGTTGAAAGGAGCGGGGGGCCGGCCAGGACCCAGTACTTC
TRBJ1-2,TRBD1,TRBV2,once,CASSPSDRGAYGYTF,TGTGCCAGCAGCCCGTCGGACAGGGGCGCGTATGGCTACACCTTC
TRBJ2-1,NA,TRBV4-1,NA,CASSRSGSSYNEQFF,TGCGCCAGCAGCCGATCGGGGAGCTCCTACAATGAGCAGTTCTTC
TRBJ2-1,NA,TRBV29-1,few,CSVENYNEQFF,TGCAGCGTTGAGAACTACAATGAGCAGTTCTTC
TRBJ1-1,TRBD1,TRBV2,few,CASTLNRGAFF,TGTGCCAGCACCCTGAACAGGGGAGCTTTCTTT
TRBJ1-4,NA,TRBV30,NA,CAWSVPAGGGNEKLFF,TGTGCCTGGAGTGTACCGGCCGGGGGTGGTAATGAAAAACTGTTTTTT
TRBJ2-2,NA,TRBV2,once,CASSERGQGLISDGTGELFF,TGTGCCAGCAGTGAACGGGGCCAGGGACTGATCTCTGATGGAACCGGGGAGCTGTTTTTT
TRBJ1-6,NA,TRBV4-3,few,CASSQDLPTADSYNSPLHF,TGCGCCAGCAGCCAAGATCTCCCAACCGCAGACTCCTATAATTCACCCCTCCACTTT
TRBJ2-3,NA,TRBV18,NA,CASSPMDLSTQYF,TGTGCCAGCTCACCAATGGACCTAAGTACGCAGTATTTT
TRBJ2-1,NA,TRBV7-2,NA,CASSLVDLRNEQFF,TGTGCCAGCAGCTTAGTTGACCTACGCAATGAGCAGTTCTTC
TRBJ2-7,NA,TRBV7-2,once,CASSLDRYGYEQYF,TGTGCCAGCAGCTTAGATCGATACGGGTACGAGCAGTACTTC
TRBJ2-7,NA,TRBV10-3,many,CAISDGSYEQYF,TGTGCCATCAGTGACGGCTCCTACGAGCAGTACTTC
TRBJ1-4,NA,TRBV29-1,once,CSVVGEGTNEKLFF,TGCAGCGTTGTGGGTGAAGGGACTAATGAAAAACTGTTTTTT
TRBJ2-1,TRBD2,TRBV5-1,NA,CASNPGPGGAEQFF,TGCGCCAGCAATCCCGGGCCGGGAGGGGCTGAGCAGTTCTTC
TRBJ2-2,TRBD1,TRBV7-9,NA,CASSSGRGPTGELFF,TGTGCCAGCAGCTCTGGCAGGGGGCCCACCGGGGAGCTGTTTTTT
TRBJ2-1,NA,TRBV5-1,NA,CASSIGDAYNEQFF,TGCGCCAGCAGCATCGGGGATGCCTACAATGAGCAGTTCTTC
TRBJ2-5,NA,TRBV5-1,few,CASSLDQETQYF,TGCGCCAGCAGCTTGGACCAAGAGACCCAGTACTTC
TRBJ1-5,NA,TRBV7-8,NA,CASSLAPAGNDQPQHF,TGTGCCAGCAGCTTAGCCCCGGCAGGGAATGATCAGCCCCAGCATTTT
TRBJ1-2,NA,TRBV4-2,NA,CASSQEEGRAAGGYTF,TGTGCCAGCAGCCAAGAGGAGGGCAGGGCGGCCGGTGGCTACACCTTC
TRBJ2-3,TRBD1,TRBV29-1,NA,CSVSDRGVDTQYF,TGCAGCGTTTCAGACAGGGGTGTGGATACGCAGTATTTT
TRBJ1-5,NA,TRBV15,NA,CATSRVDQPQHF,TGTGCCACCAGCAGAGTGGACCAGCCCCAGCATTTT
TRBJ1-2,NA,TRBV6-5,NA,CASSSPRGGANYGYTF,TGTGCCAGCAGTTCGCCCCGGGGGGGAGCTAACTATGGCTACACCTTC
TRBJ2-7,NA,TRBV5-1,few,CASSLQGPNYEQYF,TGCGCCAGCAGCTTGCAGGGGCCGAACTACGAGCAGTACTTC
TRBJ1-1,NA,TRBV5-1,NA,CASSLSQGNHQAFF,TGCGCCAGCAGCTTATCTCAGGGGAACCATCAGGCTTTCTTT
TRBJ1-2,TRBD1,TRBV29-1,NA,CSVLTSGQGYGYTF,TGCAGCGTCCTGACCTCCGGACAGGGGTATGGCTACACCTTC
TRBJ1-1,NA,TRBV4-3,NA,CASSPHLLGLTEAFF,TGCGCCAGCAGCCCACACCTACTGGGTTTGACTGAAGCTTTCTTT
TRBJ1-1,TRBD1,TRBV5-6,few,CASSFMDRVTAEAFF,TGTGCCAGCAGCTTCATGGACAGGGTAACGGCAGAAGCTTTCTTT
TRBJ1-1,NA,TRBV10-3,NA,CAIMGAFGTEAFF,TGTGCCATCATGGGTGCCTTCGGCACTGAAGCTTTCTTT
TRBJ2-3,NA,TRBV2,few,CASSALDTQYF,TGTGCCAGCAGTGCCCTAGATACGCAGTATTTT
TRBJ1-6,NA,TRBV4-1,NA,CASSQPTQGRGSPLHF,TGCGCCAGCAGCCAACCCACCCAGGGTAGGGGATCACCCCTCCACTTT
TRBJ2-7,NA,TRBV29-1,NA,CSVVLDRKSSYEQYF,TGCAGCGTTGTCCTGGACAGAAAGAGCTCCTACGAGCAGTACTTC
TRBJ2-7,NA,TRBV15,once,CATSRADSSHEQYF,TGTGCCACCAGCAGAGCGGATAGCTCCCACGAGCAGTACTTC
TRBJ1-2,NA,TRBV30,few,CASTRRHPNYGYTF,TGTGCCTCTACCCGAAGGCACCCTAACTATGGCTACACCTTC
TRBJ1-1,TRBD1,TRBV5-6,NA,CASSRRGPNTEAFF,TGTGCCAGCAGCCGCAGGGGGCCGAACACTGAAGCTTTCTTT
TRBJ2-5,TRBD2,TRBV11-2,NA,CASSQRTSGGMYQETQYF,TGTGCCAGCAGCCAAAGGACTAGCGGGGGGATGTACCAAGAGACCCAGTACTTC
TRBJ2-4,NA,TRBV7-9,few,CASSEGGSTKNIQYF,TGTGCCAGCAGCGAAGGGGGGAGTACCAAAAACATTCAGTACTTC
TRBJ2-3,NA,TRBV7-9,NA,CAAPNPNAAEDTQYF,TGTGCAGCACCAAACCCAAACGCGGCCGAAGATACGCAGTATTTT
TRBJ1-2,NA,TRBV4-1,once,CASSQDSGPSYGYTF,TGCGCCAGCAGCCAAGATTCAGGACCGAGCTATGGCTACACCTTC
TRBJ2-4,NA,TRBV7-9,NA,CASSLAGALAKNIQYF,TGTGCCAGCAGCTTAGCGGGGGCGTTAGCCAAAAACATTCAGTACTTC
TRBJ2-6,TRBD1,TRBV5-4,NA,CASSLGGGAGANVLTF,TGTGCCAGCAGCTTGGGAGGGGGCGCTGGGGCCAACGTCCTGACTTTC
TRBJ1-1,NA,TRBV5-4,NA,CASSLASGDILNTEAFF,TGTGCCAGCAGCCTCGCGTCGGGGGACATCCTGAACACTGAAGCTTTCTTT
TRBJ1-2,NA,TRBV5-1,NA,CASSLAPGPQNGYTF,TGCGCCAGCAGCTTGGCCCCAGGGCCTCAGAATGGCTACACCTTC
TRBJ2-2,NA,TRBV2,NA,CASRDNSNTGELFF,TGTGCCAGCAGAGACAACTCGAACACCGGGGAGCTGTTTTTT
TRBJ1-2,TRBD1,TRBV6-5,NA,CASTTGGNGYTF,TGTGCCAGCACCACAGGGGGGAATGGCTACACCTTC
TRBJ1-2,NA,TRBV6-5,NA,CASGDRRKVGYTF,TGTGCCAGCGGTGACAGGAGGAAGGTTGGCTACACCTTC
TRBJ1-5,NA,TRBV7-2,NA,CASSPAGSNQPQHF,TGTGCCAGCTCCCCGGCAGGGTCTAATCAGCCCCAGCATTTT
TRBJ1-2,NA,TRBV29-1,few,CSVEVFGTNYGYTF,TGCAGCGTTGAAGTTTTTGGGACAAACTATGGCTACACCTTC
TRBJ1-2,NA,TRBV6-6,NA,CASTPGRDYGYTF,TGTGCCAGCACCCCGGGGAGGGACTATGGCTACACCTTC
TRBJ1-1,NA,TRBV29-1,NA,CSALPRQLNTEAFF,TGCAGCGCCCTACCCAGGCAGTTGAACACTGAAGCTTTCTTT
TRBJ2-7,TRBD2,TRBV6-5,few,CASSRLAGGYEQYF,TGTGCCAGCAGCCGACTAGCGGGGGGCTACGAGCAGTACTTC
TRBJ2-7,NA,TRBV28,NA,CASSSAGYEQYF,TGTGCCAGCAGCTCAGCCGGTTACGAGCAGTACTTC